One and the same sample provided the 32 T cell receptor beta chains below, sequenced in a study of T cells in Graves' hyperthyroidism and ophthalmopathy. Researchers took RNA transcripts and amplified the TCR beta CDR3 regions from them. HTBI primers were employed in a first-round RT-PCR of the TCR CDR3. From the multiplex PCR reads, TCRdb called clonotypes with MiXCR, one entry per CDR3 protein. The sample holds around 250,000 distinct CDR3 sequences, over 15% seen once. Material: blood. These receptors were obtained from a young woman with Graves' ophthalmopathy.

With regard to this clonotype: A single base separates this from a much larger clone, so it may be a read error. This rearrangement joins TRBV5-1 to TRBJ1-3; D perhaps matches TRBD1 (6 bases). There are 14 residues in the CDR3. The V and J ends lost 1 base and 10 bases respectively, with 15 bases between them. Germline lookup yields CDR1 SGHRS and CDR2 YFSETQ. The CDR3 nucleotides read TGCGCCAGCAGCTTGTGGACAGTCTCTAGTACCATATATTTT. Its protein product is CASSLWTVSSTIYF.

The chain combines TRBV6-6 with TRBJ1-3; D unresolved. The V end lost 2 bases, the J end lost 0 bases, and 8 bases lay between the germline ends. Germline V lookup: CDR1 MNHNY, CDR2 SVGAGI (reference sequence). This CDR3 contains 15 residues. The CDR3 sequence is CASSYGVNSGNTIYF. The CDR3 nucleotides are TGTGCCAGCAGTTACGGCGTAAACTCTGGAAACACCATATATTTT.

This clonotype occurred many times. CDR3 nucleotides: TGCGCCAGCAGCTGGGGACAGGGGCTACCAACTAATGAAAAACTGTTTTTT. Translation: CASSWGQGLPTNEKLFF. The V call is TRBV5-1, the J call TRBJ1-4, with 10 bases fitting TRBD1. The CDR3 spans 17 residues. Trimming took 3 bases from V and 0 from J; bases not matched to a gene: 5. Germline V lookup: CDR1 SGHRS, CDR2 YFSETQ.

The chain has TRBV4-1 and TRBJ1-3; no clear D. CDR3 length: 15 residues. V lost 1 base and J 0 bases, leaving 7 bases between the germline ends. The V gene's germline CDR1 is MGHRA and CDR2 YSYEKL. In nucleotides, the CDR3 is TGCGCCAGCAGCCAAGTTTGGAGCTCTGGAAACACCATATATTTT. It specifies CASSQVWSSGNTIYF.

Comment on this clonotype: Just one base apart from a much larger clone, this may be a read error. This is likely a read error, given that the CDR3 carries no conserved phenylalanine or tryptophan at its end. V is TRBV12-3 or TRBV12-4 and J is TRBJ1-6, with D possibly being TRBD1 (5 bases). Trimming shortened V by 8 bases and J by 6 bases, and 14 bases separated the two germline ends. The CDR3 length is 14 residues. CDR3 DNA sequence: TGTGCCAGCTTGCGCGGGGCGATTAATTCACCCCTCCACTCT. It yields the protein CASLRGAINSPLHS.

V usage is TRBV9 and J usage is TRBJ2-3; 11 bases match TRBD2. V gave up 2 bases and J gave up 2 bases; unmatched junction bases: 4. In germline, CDR1 is SGDLS, CDR2 YYNGEE. The length of the CDR3 is 16 residues. CDR3 region: CASSVSSGGPTDTQYF. The CDR3 nucleotides are TGTGCCAGCAGCGTGTCTAGCGGGGGGCCCACAGATACGCAGTATTTT.

This clonotype was found many times. V and J are TRBV28 and TRBJ1-6, with 8 positions matching TRBD1. The CDR3 length is 18 residues. Germline CDR1 and CDR2: MDHEN and SYDVKM. With V trimmed by 2 bases and J by 2 bases, 8 bases remained unmatched. The CDR3 reads CASSLGSRGPTYNSPLHF. CDR3 DNA sequence: TGTGCCAGCAGTTTAGGTTCCAGGGGGCCAACCTATAATTCACCCCTCCACTTT.

This clonotype has at least ten counts. This chain connects TRBV7-2 to TRBJ2-7, with D tentatively TRBD2 (6 bases). CDR1 is SGHTA and CDR2 is FQGNSA in the germline V gene. V dropped 4 bases and J dropped 0 bases, with 13 bases sitting between them. CDR3 size: 15 residues. The CDR3 here is CASSYGSPSSYEQYF. The DNA of the CDR3 is TGTGCCAGCAGCTACGGGAGCCCCAGCTCCTACGAGCAGTACTTC.

This clonotype was detected only once. A single base separates this from a much larger clone, so it may be a read error. V gene TRBV5-1 combines with J gene TRBJ2-2; D possibly corresponds to TRBD2 (5 bases). The CDR3 extends over 11 amino acids. CDR1 and CDR2 (germline): SGHRS, YFSETQ. V lost 9 bases and J 5 bases, leaving 8 bases between the germline ends. CDR3 DNA sequence: TGCGCCAACTCGGGGACCGGGGAGCTGTTTTTT. Translation: CANSGTGELFF.

At least ten counts were recorded for this clonotype. The V call is TRBV5-1, the J call TRBJ2-2, with D perhaps matching TRBD2 (6 bases). The CDR3 contains 13 residues. Trimming took 4 bases from V and 6 from J, leaving 10 bases between them. Germline lookup yields CDR1 SGHRS and CDR2 YFSETQ. In nucleotides, the CDR3 is TGCGCCAGCAGCACGACTAGTGCCGGGGAGCTGTTTTTT. Its protein is CASSTTSAGELFF.

This clonotype was detected a few times. This chain links TRBV7-9 with TRBJ2-2, with a weak D call TRBD1 (5 bases). The CDR3 has 16 residues. The ends were cut back, 2 bases at V and 1 base at J, with 11 bases in the middle. Germline V CDR1 and CDR2: SEHNR, FQNEAQ (reference sequence). The CDR3 loop is CASSLRWGGNTGELFF. CDR3 coding DNA: TGTGCCAGCAGCTTAAGATGGGGCGGGAACACCGGGGAGCTGTTTTTT.

This clonotype occurred many times. The V call is TRBV11-2, the J call TRBJ2-5; D perhaps matches TRBD1 (5 bases). V shed 1 base and J shed 4 bases, with 13 bases lying between them. Per the germline V gene, CDR1 is SGHAT and CDR2 is FQNNGV. The CDR3 consists of 15 residues. CDR3 amino acids: CASSLAGFGIETQYF. The DNA of the CDR3 is TGTGCCAGCAGCTTAGCAGGGTTTGGGATAGAGACCCAGTACTTC.

As to this clonotype: A much larger clone sits a single nucleotide away, making a read error possible. The chain couples TRBV20-1 to TRBJ2-7; D gene uncertain. CDR3 length: 11 amino acids. V was pared by 7 bases and J by 1 base, with 8 bases between. Germline CDR1 and CDR2: DFQATT and SNEGSKA (reference sequence). CDR3 in amino acids: CSVERSYEQYF. The CDR3 DNA reads as TGCAGTGTTGAAAGGTCCTACGAGCAGTACTTC.

This clonotype was seen a handful of times. The genes are TRBV5-1 and TRBJ2-2, with TRBD2 matching 10 bases. This CDR3 contains 15 residues. Germline V CDR1 and CDR2: SGHRS, YFSETQ. Trimming at V came to 6 bases and at J to 5 bases, leaving 7 bases not matched to a gene. The CDR3 DNA reads TGCGCCAGCAAGATTGGACTAGCGGTGACCGGGGAGCTGTTTTTT. Translated, it gives CASKIGLAVTGELFF.

Ten or more counts support this clonotype. This chain joins TRBV11-2 and TRBJ2-3; no reliable D call. Trimming removed 5 bases at V and 2 bases at J, with 17 bases between. Germline CDR1 is SGHAT and CDR2 is FQNNGV. This CDR3 contains 16 residues. For the CDR3, the DNA is TGTGCCAGCAGCCCCCTCCGGAGTGATAACACAGATACGCAGTATTTT. Protein product: CASSPLRSDNTDTQYF.

This clonotype was seen more than once but under ten times. The rearrangement joins TRBV18 to TRBJ2-2, with 10 bases fitting TRBD2. Losses at the gene ends were 2 bases for V and 4 bases for J; bases not matched to a gene: 1. The CDR3 totals 15 residues. Germline-derived CDR1 and CDR2 are KGHSH and LQKENI. Here the CDR3 reads CASSPKREGTGELFF. The CDR3 nucleotides read TGTGCCAGCTCACCAAAGCGGGAGGGCACCGGGGAGCTGTTTTTT.

This sequence joins TRBV2 and TRBJ2-1; 12 bases map to TRBD2. The CDR3 runs 15 residues. After removal of 4 bases from V and 8 bases from J, the junction contained 6 bases not matched to a gene. CDR1 and CDR2 from the germline V gene are SNHLY and FYNNEI. The CDR3, as DNA: TGTGCCAGCAGTGGGGCTAGCGGGGGGGCAGATGAGCAGTTCTTC. Amino acid sequence: CASSGASGGADEQFF.

This clonotype showed up many times. The chain is built from TRBV14 and TRBJ1-1, with unresolved D. V dropped 0 bases and J dropped 5 bases, with 13 bases sitting between them. The CDR3 consists of 15 residues. Germline values: CDR1 SGHDN, CDR2 FVKESK. The CDR3 DNA reads TGTGCCAGCAGCCAAGATTTGGCGCTTGGGACTGAAGCTTTCTTT. As protein: CASSQDLALGTEAFF. Full variable domain (remainder filled in from reference TRBV14 and TRBJ1-1): EAGVTQFPSHSVIEKGQTVTLRCDPISGHDNLYWYRRVMGKEIKFLLHFVKESKQDESGMPNNRFLAERTGGTYSTLKVQPAELEDSGVYFCASSQDLALGTEAFFGQGTRLTVV.

This clonotype was recorded many times. This chain uses TRBV5-6 with TRBJ2-5; tentative D call: TRBD1 (6 bases). CDR3 size: 13 residues. V gave up 5 bases and J gave up 5 bases, with 13 bases separating them. The germline CDR1 and CDR2 sequences are SGHDT and YYEEEE. CDR3 region: CASRPQGGETQYF. As DNA, the CDR3 is TGTGCCAGCAGACCACAGGGTGGGGAGACCCAGTACTTC.

This clonotype was found many times. The rearrangement joins TRBV7-2 to TRBJ1-2, with 9 bases lining up with TRBD1. This CDR3 spans 16 amino acids. Per germline, CDR1 SGHTA and CDR2 FQGNSA. With 3 bases clipped from V and 2 bases from J, the junction kept 7 bases outside the gene matches. The chain's CDR3 is CASSLWTGAQNYGYTF. Written as DNA, the CDR3 is TGTGCCAGCAGCTTGTGGACAGGGGCTCAAAACTATGGCTACACCTTC. Drawing the rest from reference TRBV7-2 and TRBJ1-2, the complete variable domain is GAGVSQSPSNKVTEKGKDVELRCDPISGHTALYWYRQSLGQGLEFLIYFQGNSAPDKSGLPSDRFSAERTGGSVSTLTIQRTQQEDSAVYLCASSLWTGAQNYGYTFGSGTRLTVV.

This clonotype came up many times. The chain combines TRBV24-1 with TRBJ2-7; D perhaps matches TRBD1 (6 bases). V gave up 7 bases and J gave up 1 base, with 13 bases separating them. CDR3 size: 14 residues. Germline CDR1 reads KGHDR; CDR2 reads SFDVKD. The CDR3 region is CATRRQDISYEQYF. CDR3 nucleotides: TGTGCCACCAGAAGACAGGACATATCCTACGAGCAGTACTTC.

This clonotype was counted a few times. The V and J genes are TRBV18 and TRBJ2-7; perhaps TRBD2 as D (6 bases). CDR1 is KGHSH and CDR2 is LQKENI in the germline V gene. The V gene lost 0 bases and the J gene lost 4 bases, with 7 bases spanning the gap. This CDR3 has 13 residues. The CDR3 loop reads CASSPPGGYEQYF. The CDR3 DNA reads as TGTGCCAGCTCACCACCGGGGGGTTACGAGCAGTACTTC.

This clonotype came up many times. The chain links TRBV29-1 to TRBJ2-1, with 12 bases matching TRBD2. V was clipped by 6 bases and J by 1 base; unmatched bases: 4. This CDR3 is 15 amino acids long. Germline CDR1 is SQVTM and CDR2 is ANQGSEA. The CDR3 DNA sequence: TGCAGCGTACCTAGCGGGGGGGTATCCTACAATGAGCAGTTCTTC. Protein product: CSVPSGGVSYNEQFF.

This clonotype was seen repeatedly, ten times or more. The V and J genes are TRBV28 and TRBJ1-1; D possibly corresponds to TRBD1 (5 bases). Germline CDR1 reads MDHEN; CDR2 reads SYDVKM. This CDR3 region has 17 residues. The V end was cut by 1 base, the J end by 5 bases, with 20 bases between. Here the CDR3 reads CASSLSSRAGWRTEAFF. For the CDR3, the DNA is TGTGCCAGCAGTTTATCCTCTAGGGCAGGGTGGAGAACTGAAGCTTTCTTT.

This clonotype was detected ten times or more. The chain uses TRBV28 and TRBJ2-7; no clear D gene. CDR1 and CDR2 (germline): MDHEN, SYDVKM. V was pared by 4 bases and J by 4 bases, with 5 bases between. The CDR3 sequence is 11 residues long. CDR3 bases: TGTGCCAGCAGTTCCGAGTACGAGCAGTACTTC. Translation: CASSSEYEQYF.

There are many counts of this clonotype. The chain combines TRBV6-5 with TRBJ2-3, with 7 nucleotides matching TRBD2. CDR1 and CDR2 (germline): MNHEY, SVGAGI. Trimming at V came to 0 bases and at J to 1 base, leaving 1 base not matched to a gene. The CDR3 totals 15 residues. The CDR3 reads CASSYSLAGTDTQYF. Written as DNA, the CDR3 is TGTGCCAGCAGTTACTCGCTAGCGGGCACAGATACGCAGTATTTT.

This clonotype was seen at least ten times. The rearrangement joins TRBV2 to TRBJ1-5, with 9 bases matching TRBD1. V was pared by 7 bases and J by 7 bases, with 8 bases of the junction left unmatched. Germline CDR1 SNHLY, CDR2 FYNNEI. The CDR3 spans 14 residues. CDR3 coding DNA: TGTGCCAGCACCATGGACAGGGGAGAGCAGCCCCAGCATTTT. Protein product: CASTMDRGEQPQHF. Variable domain in full (rest from reference TRBV2 and TRBJ1-5): EPEVTQTPSHQVTQMGQEVILRCVPISNHLYFYWYRQILGQKVEFLVSFYNNEISEKSEIFDDQFSVERPDGSNFTLKIRSTKLEDSAMYFCASTMDRGEQPQHFGDGTRLSIL.

The chain recombines TRBV20-1 with TRBJ1-4; D uncertain. CDR1 is DFQATT, CDR2 SNEGSKA, per germline (reference sequence). This CDR3 is 13 amino acids long. Trimming cost V 5 bases and J 0 bases, with 7 bases left between them. The CDR3 sequence is CSALGATNEKLFF. The CDR3 DNA reads TGCAGTGCTCTTGGTGCAACTAATGAAAAACTGTTTTTT.

This clonotype was seen at least ten times. This rearrangement joins TRBV12-3 or TRBV12-4 to TRBJ1-2; maybe TRBD1 (5 bases). This CDR3 is 15 amino acids long. Trimming took off 4 bases at V and 0 bases at J, with 12 bases between the two ends. CDR3 in DNA: TGTGCCAGCAGTTCCCCCGGGACGACTAACTATGGCTACACCTTC. Translated: CASSSPGTTNYGYTF.

This clonotype appeared many times. This sequence joins TRBV28 and TRBJ2-5; unclear D gene. The CDR3 sequence is 13 residues long. The germline CDR1 and CDR2 sequences are MDHEN and SYDVKM. Trimming removed 5 bases at V and 4 bases at J, with 11 bases between. Written as DNA, the CDR3 is TGTGCCAGCAGTCCAGGAGATGGAGAGACCCAGTACTTC. Translated, it gives CASSPGDGETQYF. The whole variable domain, filled in from reference TRBV28 and TRBJ2-5, reads DVKVTQSSRYLVKRTGEKVFLECVQDMDHENMFWYRQDPGLGLRLIYFSYDVKMKEKGDIPEGYSVSREKKERFSLILESASTNQTSMYLCASSPGDGETQYFGPGTRLLVL.

The table lists this clonotype with many counts. V and J are TRBV28 and TRBJ1-6; maybe TRBD1 (6 bases). CDR3 length equals 16 residues. Germline loops: CDR1 MDHEN, CDR2 SYDVKM. Trimming left V 6 bases short and J 1 base short, with 13 bases between. CDR3 in DNA: TGTGCCAGCAGCCGGGGGGCCGGGTCCTATAATTCACCCCTCCACTTT. Protein sequence: CASSRGAGSYNSPLHF.

The table lists this clonotype with many counts. V is TRBV2 and J is TRBJ2-1, with 7 bases identical to TRBD1. The CDR3 contains 15 residues. The junction had 13 bases not matched to a gene; V was cut back by 7 bases and J by 7 bases. Germline V gives CDR1 SNHLY, CDR2 FYNNEI. The CDR3 loop is CASTRRGTVINEQFF. Here the CDR3 DNA reads TGTGCCAGCACCAGAAGAGGGACAGTAATAAATGAGCAGTTCTTC. The variable domain in full, with the rest retrieved from reference TRBV2 and TRBJ2-1, is EPEVTQTPSHQVTQMGQEVILRCVPISNHLYFYWYRQILGQKVEFLVSFYNNEISEKSEIFDDQFSVERPDGSNFTLKIRSTKLEDSAMYFCASTRRGTVINEQFFGPGTRLTVL.